The sequence of this T cell receptor (beta chain) was determined in a study of T cells in Graves' hyperthyroidism and ophthalmopathy. Details on this clonotype: The antigen remains unidentified.

Researchers defined stable Graves' hyperthyroidism as no ophthalmopathy progression within 18 months. Diagnosis relied on clinical symptoms, serum thyroxine and TRAb, thyroid ultrasound and orbital computed tomography. Study-level points and caveats: Ophthalmopathy, as predicted by the model, came a median around 6.7 months after the prediction.

What was amplified from RNA transcripts were TCR beta CDR3 regions. HTBI primers drove first-round RT-PCR of the TCR CDR3. TCRdb reprocessed the multiplex PCR reads via MiXCR and lists one record per CDR3 protein. The sample holds about 500,000 distinct CDR3 sequences; roughly an eighth are singletons and the top ten take around a sixth. The CDR3 has 15 amino acids. V lost 3 bases to trimming and J lost 3 bases; unmatched junction nucleotides: 7. CDR1 SNHLY and CDR2 FYNNEI come from the germline V gene. This sequence originates from a young woman with Graves' hyperthyroidism. This rearrangement joins TRBV2 to TRBJ2-5; 7 bases map to TRBD1. What was sequenced was blood. CDR3 amino acids: CASSDRGQRKETQYF. The CDR3 bases are TGTGCCAGCAGTGATCGGGGACAGCGGAAAGAGACCCAGTACTTC.